This T cell receptor (beta chain) was identified in a study of blood T cell repertoires in COVID-19. The overall study: Nucleic acid was either cDNA or gDNA, and it came from T cells, B-cell-depleted T cells, or PBMCs.

Repertoires were generated with immunoSEQ multiplex PCR, while TCRdb's copy carries only in-frame clones and drops some. The data contain about 100,000 clones, around nine tenths of them seen just once; the ten biggest clones take up about 5%. The CDR3 spans 21 residues. The V gene end was trimmed by 0 bases and the J gene end by 1 base; junction bases not matched to a gene: 15. Germline V CDR1 and CDR2: MNHNS, SASEGT. Sequencing was performed on peripheral blood. The origin of this receptor is a human donor in a cohort sampled during active COVID-19. The gene calls are TRBV6-1 and TRBJ2-2; 9 bases map to TRBD2. CDR3 loop: CASSEAARASGIHRNTGELFF. The CDR3 DNA reads as TGTGCCAGCAGTGAAGCGGCGCGGGCTAGCGGGATACATAGGAACACCGGGGAGCTGTTTTTT.